This T cell receptor beta chain was captured by sequencing in a study of blood T cell repertoires in COVID-19. Losses at the gene ends were 7 bases for V and 8 bases for J; bases not matched to a gene: 11. This CDR3 is built from 14 residues. Germline CDR1 SGHRS, CDR2 YFSETQ. Per the original methods: Estimation of nucleated cell counts relied on the amplification of reference gene primers. The protocol was immunoSEQ multiplex PCR, while the TCRdb copy is restricted to in-frame clones and leaves out a portion. V and J calls and clone size come straight from that table; D and trimming were deduced from the DNA. There are about 260,000 clones in the sample; over 80% occur only once, and approximately 4% lies in the top ten. Grouping used clinical history reported by participants in a survey and questionnaire.

The sequence was collected from a woman aged 30 to 39 with acute COVID-19. The sample consisted of PBMCs or T cells enriched from blood (not recorded which). The chain couples TRBV5-1 to TRBJ2-4, with 8 bases identical to TRBD1. The CDR3 sequence: CASSNGQGQDIQYF. The CDR3, as DNA: TGCGCCAGCTCGAATGGACAGGGTCAGGACATTCAGTACTTC.